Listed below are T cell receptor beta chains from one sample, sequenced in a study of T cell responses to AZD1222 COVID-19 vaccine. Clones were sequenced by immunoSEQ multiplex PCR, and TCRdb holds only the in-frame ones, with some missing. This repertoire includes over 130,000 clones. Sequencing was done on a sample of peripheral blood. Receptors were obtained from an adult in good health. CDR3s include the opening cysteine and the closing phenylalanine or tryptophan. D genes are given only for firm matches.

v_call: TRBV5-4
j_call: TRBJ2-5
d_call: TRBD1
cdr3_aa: CASSWGGQGARETQYF

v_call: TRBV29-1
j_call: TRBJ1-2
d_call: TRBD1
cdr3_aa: CSTGTGTTGYTF

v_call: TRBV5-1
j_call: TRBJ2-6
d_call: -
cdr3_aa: CASSPTTVSGANVLTF

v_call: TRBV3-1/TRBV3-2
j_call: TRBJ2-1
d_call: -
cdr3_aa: CASSQDWGAGGYNEQFF

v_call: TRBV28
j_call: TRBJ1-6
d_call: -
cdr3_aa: CASSLQGSRNSPLHF

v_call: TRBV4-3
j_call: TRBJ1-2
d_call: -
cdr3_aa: CASSQDRSRTAYGYTF

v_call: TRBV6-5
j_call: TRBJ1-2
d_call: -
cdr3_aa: CASSNPGGAGYGYTF

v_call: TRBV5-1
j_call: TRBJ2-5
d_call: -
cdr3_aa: CASRPAGFEETQYF

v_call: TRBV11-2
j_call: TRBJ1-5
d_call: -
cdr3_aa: CASSSVQGRAQHF

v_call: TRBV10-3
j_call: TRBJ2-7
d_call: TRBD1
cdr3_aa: CAISESTGGTYEQYF

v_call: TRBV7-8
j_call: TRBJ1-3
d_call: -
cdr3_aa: CASSLFSSISGNTIYF

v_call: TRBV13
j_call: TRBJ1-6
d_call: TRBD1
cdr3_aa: CASSPRQGNNSPLHF

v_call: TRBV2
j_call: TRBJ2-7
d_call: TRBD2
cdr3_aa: CASSEGGTPDYEQYF

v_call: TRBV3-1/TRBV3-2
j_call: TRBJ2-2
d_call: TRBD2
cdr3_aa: CASSISGGAVGELFF

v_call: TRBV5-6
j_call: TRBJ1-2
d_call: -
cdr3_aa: CASSLDKGRVGYGYTF

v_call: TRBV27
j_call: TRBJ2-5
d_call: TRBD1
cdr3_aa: CASSLGTGGGETQYF